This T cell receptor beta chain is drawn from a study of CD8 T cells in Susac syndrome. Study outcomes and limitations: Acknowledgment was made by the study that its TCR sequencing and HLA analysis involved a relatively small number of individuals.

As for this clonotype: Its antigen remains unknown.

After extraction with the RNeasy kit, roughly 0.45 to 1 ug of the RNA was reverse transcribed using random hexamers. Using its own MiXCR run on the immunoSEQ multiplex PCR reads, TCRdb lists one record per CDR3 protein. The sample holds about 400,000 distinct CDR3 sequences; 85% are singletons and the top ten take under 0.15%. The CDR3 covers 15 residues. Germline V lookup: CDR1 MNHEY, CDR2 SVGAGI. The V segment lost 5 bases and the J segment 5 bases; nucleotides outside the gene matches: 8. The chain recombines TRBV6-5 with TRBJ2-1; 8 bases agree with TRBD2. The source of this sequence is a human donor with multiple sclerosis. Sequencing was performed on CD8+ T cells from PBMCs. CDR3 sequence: CASSVLAGTDNEQFF. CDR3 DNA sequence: TGTGCCAGCAGTGTCTTAGCGGGGACCGACAATGAGCAGTTCTTC.